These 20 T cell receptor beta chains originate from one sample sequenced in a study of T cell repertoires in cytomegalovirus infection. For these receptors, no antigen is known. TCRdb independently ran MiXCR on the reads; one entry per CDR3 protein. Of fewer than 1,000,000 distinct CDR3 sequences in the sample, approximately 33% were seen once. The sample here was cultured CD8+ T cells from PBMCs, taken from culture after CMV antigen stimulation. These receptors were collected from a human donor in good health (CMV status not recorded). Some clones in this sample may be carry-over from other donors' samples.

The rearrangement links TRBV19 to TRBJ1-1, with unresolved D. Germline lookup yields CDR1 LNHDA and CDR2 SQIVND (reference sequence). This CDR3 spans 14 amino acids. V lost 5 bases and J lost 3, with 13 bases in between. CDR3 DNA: TGTGCCAGTAGTCTCCTGGGCGGTTACACTGAAGCTTTCTTT. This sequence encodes CASSLLGGYTEAFF.

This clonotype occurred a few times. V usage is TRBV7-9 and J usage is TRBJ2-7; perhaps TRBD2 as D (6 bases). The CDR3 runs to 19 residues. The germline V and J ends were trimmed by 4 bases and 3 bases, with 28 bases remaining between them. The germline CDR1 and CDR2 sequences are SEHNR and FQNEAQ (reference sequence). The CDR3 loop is CASSSTPRLARNPFYEQYF. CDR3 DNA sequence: TGTGCCAGCAGCTCCACCCCCCGGCTAGCGAGAAACCCTTTCTACGAGCAGTACTTC. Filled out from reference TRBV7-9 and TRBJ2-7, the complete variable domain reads DTGVSQNPRHKITKRGQNVTFRCDPISEHNRLYWYRQTLGQGPEFLTYFQNEAQLEKSRLLSDRFSAERPKGSFSTLEIQRTEQGDSAMYLCASSSTPRLARNPFYEQYFGPGTRLTVT.

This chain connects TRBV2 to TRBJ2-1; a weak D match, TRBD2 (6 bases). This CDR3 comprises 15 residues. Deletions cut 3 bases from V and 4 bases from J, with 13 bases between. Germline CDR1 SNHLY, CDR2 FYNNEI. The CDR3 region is CASSDRAGRYNEQFF. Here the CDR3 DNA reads TGTGCCAGCAGTGATAGAGCGGGTCGTTACAATGAGCAGTTCTTC.

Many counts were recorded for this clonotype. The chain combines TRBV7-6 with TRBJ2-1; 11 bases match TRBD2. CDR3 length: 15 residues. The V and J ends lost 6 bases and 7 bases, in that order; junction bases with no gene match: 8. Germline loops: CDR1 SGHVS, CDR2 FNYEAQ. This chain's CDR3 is CASSFLAGGLNEQFF. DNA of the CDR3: TGTGCCAGCAGTTTCTTAGCGGGGGGGTTGAATGAGCAGTTCTTC. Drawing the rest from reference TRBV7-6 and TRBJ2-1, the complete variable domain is GAGVSQSPRYKVTKRGQDVALRCDPISGHVSLYWYRQALGQGPEFLTYFNYEAQQDKSGLPNDRFSAERPEGSISTLTIQRTEQRDSAMYRCASSFLAGGLNEQFFGPGTRLTVL.

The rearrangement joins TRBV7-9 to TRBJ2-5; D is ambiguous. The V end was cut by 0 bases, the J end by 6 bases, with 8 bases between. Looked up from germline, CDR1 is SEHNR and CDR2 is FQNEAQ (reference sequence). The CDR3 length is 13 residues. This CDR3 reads CASSLAGKQTQYF. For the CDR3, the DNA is TGTGCCAGCAGCTTAGCGGGCAAGCAGACCCAGTACTTC.

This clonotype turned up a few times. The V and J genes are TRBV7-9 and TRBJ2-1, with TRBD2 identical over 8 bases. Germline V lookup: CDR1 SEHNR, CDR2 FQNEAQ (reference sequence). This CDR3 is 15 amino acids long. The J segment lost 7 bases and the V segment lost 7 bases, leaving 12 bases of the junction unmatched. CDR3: CASNPISGARNEQFF. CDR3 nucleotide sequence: TGTGCCAGCAACCCTATTAGCGGGGCCCGTAATGAGCAGTTCTTC.

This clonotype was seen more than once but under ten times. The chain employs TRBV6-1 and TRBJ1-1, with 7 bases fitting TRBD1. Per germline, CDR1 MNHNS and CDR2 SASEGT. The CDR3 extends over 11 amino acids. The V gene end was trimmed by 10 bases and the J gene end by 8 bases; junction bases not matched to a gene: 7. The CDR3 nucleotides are TGTGCCATCCAGACAGGGCCCGAAGCTTTCTTT. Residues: CAIQTGPEAFF.

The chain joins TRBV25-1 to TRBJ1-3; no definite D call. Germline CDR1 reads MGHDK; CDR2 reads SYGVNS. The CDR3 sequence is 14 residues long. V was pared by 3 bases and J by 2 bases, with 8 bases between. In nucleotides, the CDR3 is TGTGCCAGCAGTGATGAAGGGACTGGAAACACCATATATTTT. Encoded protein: CASSDEGTGNTIYF.

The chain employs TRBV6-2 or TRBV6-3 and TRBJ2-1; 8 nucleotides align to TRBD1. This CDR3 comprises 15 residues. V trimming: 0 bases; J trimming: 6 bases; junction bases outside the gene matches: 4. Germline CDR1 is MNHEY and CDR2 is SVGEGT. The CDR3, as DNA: TGTGCCAGCAGTTACTCCGGGACAGGCTTCAATGAGCAGTTCTTC. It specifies CASSYSGTGFNEQFF.

DNA for the CDR3: TGCGCCAGCAGCCAAGATAGGGACTCCAGTGAATCCCACGAGCAGTACGTC. Protein product: CASSQDRDSSESHEQYV. The chain joins TRBV4-3 to TRBJ2-7; D may be TRBD2 (6 bases). This CDR3 region has 17 residues. Germline V CDR1 and CDR2: LGHNA, YSLEER. The V end lost 0 bases, the J end lost 5 bases, and 20 bases lay between the germline ends.

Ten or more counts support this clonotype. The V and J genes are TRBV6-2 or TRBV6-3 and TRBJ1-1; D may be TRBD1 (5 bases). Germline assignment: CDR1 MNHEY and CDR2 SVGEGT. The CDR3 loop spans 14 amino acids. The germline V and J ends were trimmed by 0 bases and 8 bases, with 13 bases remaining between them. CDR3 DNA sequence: TGTGCCAGCAGTTACTCGATTGCCGGGACGGAAGCTTTCTTT. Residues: CASSYSIAGTEAFF.

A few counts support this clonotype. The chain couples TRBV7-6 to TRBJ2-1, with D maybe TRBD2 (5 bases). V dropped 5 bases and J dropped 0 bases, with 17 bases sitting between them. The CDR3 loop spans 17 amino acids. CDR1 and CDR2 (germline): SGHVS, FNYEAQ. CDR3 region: CASSLTRGGSSYNEQFF. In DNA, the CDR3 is TGTGCCAGCAGCCTCACCCGGGGTGGGAGCTCCTACAATGAGCAGTTCTTC.

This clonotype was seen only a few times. The DNA for the CDR3 is TGTGCCAGCAGTGTCCAGGGGACGAACACCGGGGAGCTGTTTTTT. Translation gives CASSVQGTNTGELFF. The chain uses TRBV6-1 and TRBJ2-2; tentatively, D is TRBD1 (6 bases). Germline CDR1 MNHNS, CDR2 SASEGT. The CDR3 sequence is 15 residues long. V was clipped by 4 bases and J by 0 bases, with 9 bases between them.

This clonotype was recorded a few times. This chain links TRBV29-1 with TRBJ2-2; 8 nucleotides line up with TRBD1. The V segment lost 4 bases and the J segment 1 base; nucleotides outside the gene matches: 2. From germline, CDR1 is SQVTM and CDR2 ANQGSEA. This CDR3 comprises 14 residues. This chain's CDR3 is CSVGGTGNTGELFF. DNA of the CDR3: TGCAGCGTTGGCGGGACAGGGAACACCGGGGAGCTGTTTTTT.

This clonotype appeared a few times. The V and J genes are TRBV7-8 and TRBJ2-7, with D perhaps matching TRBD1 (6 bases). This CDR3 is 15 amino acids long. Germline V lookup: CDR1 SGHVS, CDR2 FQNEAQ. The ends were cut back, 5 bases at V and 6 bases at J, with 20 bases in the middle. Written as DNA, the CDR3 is TGTGCCAGCAGCATAGGGGGAGTAGGTGATGGCGAGCAGTACTTC. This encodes CASSIGGVGDGEQYF.

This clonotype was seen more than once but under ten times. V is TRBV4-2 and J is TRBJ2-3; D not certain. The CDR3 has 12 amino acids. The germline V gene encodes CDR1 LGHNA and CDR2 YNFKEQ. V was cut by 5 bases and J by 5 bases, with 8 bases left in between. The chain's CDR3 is CASSFELDTQYF. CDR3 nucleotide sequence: TGTGCCAGCAGCTTTGAGTTAGATACGCAGTATTTT.

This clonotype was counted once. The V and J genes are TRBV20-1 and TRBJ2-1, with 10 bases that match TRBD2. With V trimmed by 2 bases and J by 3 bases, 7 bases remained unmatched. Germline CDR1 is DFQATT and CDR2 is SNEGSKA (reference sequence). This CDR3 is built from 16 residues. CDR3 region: CSARLAGATYYNEQFF. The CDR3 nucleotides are TGCAGTGCTAGACTAGCGGGGGCGACGTACTACAATGAGCAGTTCTTC.

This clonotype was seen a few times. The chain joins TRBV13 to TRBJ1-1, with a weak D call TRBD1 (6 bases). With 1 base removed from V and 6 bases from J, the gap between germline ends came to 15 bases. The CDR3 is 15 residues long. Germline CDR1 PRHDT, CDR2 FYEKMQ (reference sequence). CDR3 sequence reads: CASSLDMQGPPEAFF. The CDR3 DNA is TGTGCCAGCAGCTTAGATATGCAGGGGCCCCCTGAAGCTTTCTTT.

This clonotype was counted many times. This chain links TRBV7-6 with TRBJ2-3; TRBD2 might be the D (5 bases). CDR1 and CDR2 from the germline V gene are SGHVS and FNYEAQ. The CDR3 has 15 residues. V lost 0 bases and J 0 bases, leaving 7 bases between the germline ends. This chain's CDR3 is CASSLAGESTDTQYF. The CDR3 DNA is TGTGCCAGCAGCTTAGCCGGGGAGAGCACAGATACGCAGTATTTT.

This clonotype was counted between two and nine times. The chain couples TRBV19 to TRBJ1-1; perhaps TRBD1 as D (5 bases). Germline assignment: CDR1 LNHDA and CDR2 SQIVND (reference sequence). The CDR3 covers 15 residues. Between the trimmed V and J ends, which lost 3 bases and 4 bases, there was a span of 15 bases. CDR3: CASSILRDRSTEAFF. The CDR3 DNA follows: TGTGCCAGTAGTATTCTTCGGGACCGAAGCACTGAAGCTTTCTTT.